This is a list of T cell receptor beta chains from one sample in a study of T cells in Graves' hyperthyroidism and ophthalmopathy. Each CDR3 protein gets one entry after TCRdb re-called the multiplex PCR reads with MiXCR. This sample has nearly 750,000 distinct CDR3 sequences; about a third occur once, and the top ten carry roughly 30%. Specimen: blood. These receptors originate from a woman aged 40 to 49 with Graves' hyperthyroidism. Both conserved end residues are part of each CDR3. A D gene is named only where the DNA matches it firmly. A row's size may be missing; if present it is once, few, many or a size class.

j_call d_call v_call clone_size cdr3_aa cdr3_nt
TRBJ1-4 - TRBV7-3 few CASSFWHEGPLGEKLFF TGTGCCAGCAGCTTTTGGCACGAGGGCCCCCTGGGAGAAAAACTGTTTTTT
TRBJ1-4 - TRBV7-2 few CASSVNPGNEKLFF TGCGCCAGCAGCGTAAACCCGGGGAATGAAAAACTGTTTTTT
TRBJ2-7 - TRBV7-9 many CASSLVADHEQYF TGTGCCAGCAGCTTAGTAGCGGACCACGAGCAGTACTTC
TRBJ2-7 - TRBV7-2 - CASSYSQGAYGQYF TGTGCCAGCAGTTACTCACAGGGAGCCTACGGGCAGTACTTC
TRBJ2-3 - TRBV7-2 few CASSSGEGGTQYF TGTGCCAGCAGCTCAGGGGAAGGAGGTACGCAGTATTTT
TRBJ1-2 - TRBV5-4 - CASSLVVQRIYTF TGTGCCAGCAGCTTGGTGGTGCAGAGGATTTACACCTTC
TRBJ1-3 - TRBV7-9 many CASSLGSSGNTIYF TGTGCCAGCAGCTTAGGCAGCTCTGGAAACACCATATATTTT
TRBJ2-2 - TRBV24-1 few CATRRTENTGELFF TGTGCCACCAGGAGGACGGAGAACACCGGGGAGCTGTTTTTT
TRBJ1-5 TRBD1 TRBV7-3 - CASSPLRGQMNQPQHF TGTGCCAGTAGCCCACTGCGGGGACAGATGAATCAGCCCCAGCATTTT
TRBJ1-3 TRBD1 TRBV5-4 many CASSSKMGQPKDF TGTGCCAGCAGCTCCAAAATGGGACAGCCCAAGGATTTT
TRBJ2-7 - TRBV7-2 - CASSRPGDTYEQYF TGTGCCAGCAGCCGACCAGGGGATACCTACGAGCAGTACTTC
TRBJ1-5 - TRBV19 - CASSNSLGAVLHSNQPQHF TGTGCCAGTAGTAACTCCTTGGGCGCGGTATTACATAGCAATCAGCCCCAGCATTTT
TRBJ1-6 - TRBV6-2/TRBV6-3 - CATVGSGGSPLHF TGTGCCACCGTAGGAAGTGGCGGTTCACCCCTCCACTTT
TRBJ1-1 TRBD1 TRBV7-2 - CASSLTHRGPTEAFF TGTGCCAGCAGCTTAACCCACAGGGGGCCAACTGAAGCTTTCTTT
TRBJ1-1 - TRBV7-8 few CASSFGGAMNTEAFF TGTGCCAGCAGTTTTGGCGGCGCCATGAACACTGAAGCTTTCTTT
TRBJ2-6 - TRBV29-1 many CSVAPTTGSAFNVLTF TGCAGCGTGGCCCCCACAACAGGGTCGGCTTTCAACGTCCTGACTTTC
TRBJ1-5 - TRBV7-9 many CASSLRGGDHQPQHF TGTGCCAGCAGCTTGAGGGGAGGGGACCATCAGCCCCAGCATTTT
TRBJ1-2 - TRBV2 - CASSGLVSNYGYTF TGTGCCAGCAGTGGATTGGTATCCAACTATGGCTACACCTTC
TRBJ2-7 TRBD1 TRBV15 many CATSDRVSYEQYF TGTGCCACTTCAGACAGGGTATCCTACGAGCAGTACTTC
TRBJ1-5 - TRBV6-2/TRBV6-3 - CASSTERGPHQPQHF TGTGCCAGCAGTACCGAGAGGGGCCCGCATCAGCCCCAGCATTTT
TRBJ2-7 TRBD1 TRBV6-5 - CASSYQSRDRGVSSYEQYF TGTGCCAGCAGTTACCAGTCCCGGGACAGGGGAGTCAGCTCCTACGAGCAGTACTTC
TRBJ2-3 TRBD2 TRBV2 - CASSYLADTDTQYF TGTGCCAGCAGTTACCTAGCGGACACAGATACGCAGTATTTT
TRBJ2-5 TRBD2 TRBV7-9 many CASSLGLADETQYF TGTGCCAGCAGCTTAGGACTAGCAGATGAGACCCAGTACTTC
TRBJ2-6 - TRBV10-3 - CASSRVAGASSGANVLTF TGTGCCAGCTCACGGGTCGCGGGGGCTAGCTCTGGGGCCAACGTCCTGACTTTC
TRBJ2-1 TRBD1 TRBV24-1 - CATSDPTGTGSDNEQFF TGTGCCACCAGTGATCCCACCGGGACAGGGTCGGACAATGAGCAGTTCTTC
TRBJ2-6 - TRBV7-2 - CASSLTGTYWANVLTF TGTGCCAGCAGCCTAACAGGGACTTATTGGGCCAACGTCCTGACTTTC
TRBJ1-1 TRBD1 TRBV7-2 few CASSLLQGAGLNTEAFF TGTGCCAGCAGCTTACTACAGGGGGCGGGCTTGAACACTGAAGCTTTCTTT
TRBJ1-5 - TRBV19 - CASSPGVNQPRHF TGTGCCAGTAGCCCAGGGGTAAATCAGCCCCGGCATTTT
TRBJ1-3 - TRBV4-1 - CASSQRRIFGNTIYF TGCGCCAGCAGCCAGAGGCGGATTTTTGGAAACACCATATATTTT
TRBJ1-2 TRBD1 TRBV29-1 - CSVSGQGTTNYGYTF TGCAGCGTCTCTGGACAGGGGACCACTAACTATGGCTACACCTTC
TRBJ1-5 - TRBV3-1 few CASSLGPYINQPQHF TGTGCCAGCAGCCTGGGACCGTACATCAATCAGCCCCAGCATTTT
TRBJ2-7 - TRBV11-2 many CASSLPYEQYF TGTGCCAGCAGCCTCCCCTACGAGCAGTACTTC
TRBJ1-6 TRBD1 TRBV7-9 few CASSSPQGSNSPLHF TGTGCCAGCAGCTCACCACAGGGGTCTAATTCACCCCTCCACTTT
TRBJ1-1 - TRBV12-3/TRBV12-4 many CASSLLDIGNTEAFF TGTGCCAGCAGTTTGTTGGACATTGGGAACACTGAAGCTTTCTTT
TRBJ1-2 - TRBV24-1 many CATRTGEANYGYTF TGTGCCACCAGGACAGGAGAAGCTAACTATGGCTACACCTTC
TRBJ1-1 - TRBV20-1 many CSATGSLGTEAFF TGCAGTGCTACAGGGAGTCTTGGCACTGAAGCTTTCTTT
TRBJ1-1 - TRBV5-1 - CASGRTARLTTTEAFF TGCGCCAGCGGCCGGACAGCCCGACTGACCACCACTGAAGCTTTCTTT
TRBJ1-2 TRBD1 TRBV29-1 - CSLGQGGHYGYTF TGCAGCTTAGGACAGGGGGGTCACTATGGCTACACCTTC
TRBJ1-2 - TRBV19 many CASSVQGANYGYTF TGTGCCAGTAGTGTACAGGGAGCTAACTATGGCTACACCTTC
TRBJ1-2 - TRBV20-1 many CSAAGYGYTF TGCAGTGCCGCGGGGTATGGCTACACCTTC
TRBJ2-5 TRBD1 TRBV29-1 - CSQDRGRRETQYF TGCAGCCAAGACAGGGGGCGGAGGGAGACCCAGTACTTC
TRBJ1-2 TRBD1 TRBV2 - CASSEQGASFGRLRGYTF TGTGCCAGCAGTGAGCAGGGGGCGTCCTTCGGCCGCCTGCGGGGCTACACCTTC
TRBJ2-7 - TRBV27 few CASSQIPYEQYF TGTGCCAGCTCACAAATCCCCTACGAGCAGTACTTC
TRBJ2-3 TRBD1 TRBV29-1 few CSVEKGQSSTDTQYF TGCAGCGTTGAAAAGGGACAGTCTAGCACAGATACGCAGTATTTT
TRBJ1-2 - TRBV7-2 - CASTRAGRVYGYTF TGTGCCAGCACCAGAGCGGGGAGAGTCTATGGCTACACCTTC
TRBJ1-4 TRBD1 TRBV20-1 many CSATATLGTGNEKLFF TGCAGTGCTACGGCCACTCTCGGGACAGGGAATGAAAAACTGTTTTTT
TRBJ2-7 TRBD1 TRBV7-2 - CASSLAPGQLYEQYF TGTGCCAGCAGCTTAGCGCCGGGACAGCTCTACGAGCAGTACTTC
TRBJ1-2 - TRBV9 few CASTITGTPVDGYTF TGTGCCAGCACGATAACCGGGACCCCAGTTGATGGCTACACCTTC
TRBJ1-2 - TRBV5-1 few CASSLDPTVSGYTF TGCGCCAGCAGCTTGGACCCGACAGTCTCCGGCTACACCTTC
TRBJ1-1 - TRBV6-1 many CAVSVRFRTEGDTEAFF TGTGCCGTGTCGGTACGATTTAGGACAGAAGGGGACACTGAAGCTTTCTTT
TRBJ1-2 - TRBV11-1 many CAASGRDGYTF TGTGCCGCTAGCGGCCGCGATGGCTACACCTTC
TRBJ1-1 TRBD1 TRBV6-5 many CASGLTGGFATEAFF TGTGCCAGCGGACTGACAGGGGGCTTTGCCACTGAAGCTTTCTTT
TRBJ1-5 - TRBV19 many CPPSDASNQPQHF TGTCCCCCATCCGACGCTAGCAATCAGCCCCAGCATTTT
TRBJ1-3 TRBD1 TRBV7-2 many CAVIQGPYSGNTIYF TGTGCCGTGATACAGGGGCCTTACTCTGGAAACACCATATATTTT
TRBJ2-3 - TRBV29-1 - CSVTRGSYDTQYF TGCAGCGTTACTCGGGGGTCGTACGATACGCAGTATTTT
TRBJ1-1 TRBD1 TRBV7-2 many CASSRDRAVNTEAFF TGTGCCAGCAGCCGGGACAGGGCAGTGAACACTGAAGCTTTCTTT